This T cell receptor beta chain was sequenced in a study of radiotherapy plus CTLA-4 blockade in lung cancer. Study-wide context: There were objective responses in around 18% of patients, and around 30% had disease control.

Patients with chemo-refractory metastatic non-small-cell lung cancer received focal radiation plus CTLA-4 blockade with ipilimumab. The germline V and J ends were trimmed by 5 bases and 7 bases, with 15 bases remaining between them. Germline V gives CDR1 MRHNA, CDR2 SNTAGT. The CDR3 has 15 amino acids. The study's findings and limits: In blood, after radiotherapy plus ipilimumab, tumor-derived TCR clones expanded. Reportedly, early blood T cell clone dynamics best predicted response, with interferon-beta.

As for this clone: Its matching antigen is unknown.

Repertoires were generated with immunoSEQ multiplex PCR, while TCRdb's copy carries only in-frame clones and drops some. This table holds 40,000 to 60,000 clones, 80% to 90% found once. This sequence joins TRBV6-4 and TRBJ1-6; D call uncertain. This clonotype originated in a human donor with non-small cell lung cancer that progressed on radiotherapy plus ipilimumab. Some clones in this sample may be carry-over from other donors' samples. The source was peripheral blood, collected from a patient treated with radiotherapy plus ipilimumab. CDR3 residues: CASSPVNARNSPLHF. CDR3 DNA sequence: TGTGCCAGCAGTCCCGTCAACGCGAGAAATTCACCCCTCCACTTT.